The 4 T cell receptor beta chains given below trace back to one sample, sequenced in a study of blood T cell repertoires in COVID-19. TCRdb's table, derived via immunoSEQ multiplex PCR, lists solely in-frame clones and lacks some. The sample yields some 180,000 clones, 88% seen once. Specimen: peripheral blood. These receptors originate from a middle-aged man who had recovered from COVID-19.

This chain links TRBV18 with TRBJ2-7; a possible D gene is TRBD1 (6 bases). CDR1 is KGHSH, CDR2 LQKENI, per germline. The CDR3 extends over 17 amino acids. Trimming removed 2 bases from V and 0 bases from J, with 17 bases in between. The CDR3 is CASSPGRTGSPSYEQYF. In nucleotides, the CDR3 is TGTGCCAGCTCACCAGGGAGAACAGGGTCCCCCTCCTACGAGCAGTACTTC.

With respect to this clone: At one of its ends the junction is not consistent with the germline gene, which may arise from a read error. Written as DNA, the CDR3 is TGTGCCAGCAGTTTAGGACTAGCGGCCGGGGAGCTGTTTTTT. It is translated as CASSLGLAAGELFF. V usage is TRBV7-9 and J usage is TRBJ2-2; 10 bases fit TRBD2. Germline values: CDR1 SEHNR, CDR2 FQNEAQ (reference sequence). There are 14 residues in the CDR3. Full variable domain (rest looked up from reference TRBV7-9 and TRBJ2-2): DTGVSQNPRHKITKRGQNVTFRCDPISEHNRLYWYRQTLGQGPEFLTYFQNEAQLEKSRLLSDRFSAERPKGSFSTLEIQRTEQGDSAMYLCASSLGLAAGELFFGEGSRLTVL.

The rearrangement links TRBV2 to TRBJ2-2; 7 bases match TRBD2. Germline V gene sequence: CDR1 SNHLY, CDR2 FYNNEI. The CDR3 has 16 residues. V gave up 4 bases and J gave up 4 bases; unmatched junction bases: 9. The CDR3 is CASSGVGGTITGELFF. The CDR3 DNA sequence: TGTGCCAGCAGTGGGGTGGGCGGGACTATCACCGGGGAGCTGTTTTTT.

The V and J genes are TRBV24-1 and TRBJ2-3, with D possibly being TRBD2 (5 bases). The germline gives CDR1 KGHDR, CDR2 SFDVKD. The CDR3 extends over 18 amino acids. V lost 3 bases and J 2 bases, leaving 20 bases between the germline ends. CDR3 DNA: TGTGCCACCAGTGATCTCCCGGCGGGCGGTGGGCTCACAGATACGCAGTATTTT. Protein product: CATSDLPAGGGLTDTQYF.